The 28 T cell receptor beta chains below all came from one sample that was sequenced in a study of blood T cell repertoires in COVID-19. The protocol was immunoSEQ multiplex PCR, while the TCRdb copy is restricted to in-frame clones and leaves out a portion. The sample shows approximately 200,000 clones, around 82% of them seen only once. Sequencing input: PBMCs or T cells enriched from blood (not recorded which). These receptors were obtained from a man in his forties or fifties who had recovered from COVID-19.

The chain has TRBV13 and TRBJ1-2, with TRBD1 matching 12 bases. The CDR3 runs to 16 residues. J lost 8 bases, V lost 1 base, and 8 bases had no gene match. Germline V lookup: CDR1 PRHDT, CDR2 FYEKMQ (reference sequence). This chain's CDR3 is CASSLDAGQGAWGYTF. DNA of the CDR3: TGTGCCAGCAGCTTAGACGCGGGACAGGGGGCGTGGGGCTACACCTTC.

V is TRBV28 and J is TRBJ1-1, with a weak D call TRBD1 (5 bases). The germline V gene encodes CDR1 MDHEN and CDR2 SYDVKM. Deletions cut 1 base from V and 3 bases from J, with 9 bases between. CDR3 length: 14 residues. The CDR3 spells CASSLFTGDTEAFF. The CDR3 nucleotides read TGTGCCAGCAGTTTATTTACAGGCGACACTGAAGCTTTCTTT.

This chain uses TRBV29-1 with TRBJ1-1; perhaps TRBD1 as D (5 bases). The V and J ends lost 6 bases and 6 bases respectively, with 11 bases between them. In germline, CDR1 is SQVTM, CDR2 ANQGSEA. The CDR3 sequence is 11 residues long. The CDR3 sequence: CSVGGEAEAFF. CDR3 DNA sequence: TGCAGCGTGGGAGGGGAGGCTGAAGCTTTCTTT.

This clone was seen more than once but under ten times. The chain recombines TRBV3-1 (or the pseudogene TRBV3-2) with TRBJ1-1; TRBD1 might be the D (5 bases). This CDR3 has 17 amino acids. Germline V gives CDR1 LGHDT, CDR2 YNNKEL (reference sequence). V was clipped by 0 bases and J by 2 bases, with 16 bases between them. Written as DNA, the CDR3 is TGTGCCAGCAGCCAAGACGGGCGCGGGGGGATAAACACTGAAGCTTTCTTT. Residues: CASSQDGRGGINTEAFF.

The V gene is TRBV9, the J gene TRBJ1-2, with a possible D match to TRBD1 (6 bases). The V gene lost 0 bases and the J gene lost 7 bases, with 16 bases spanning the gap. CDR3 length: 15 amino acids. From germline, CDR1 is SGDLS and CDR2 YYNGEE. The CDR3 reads CASSVATIQGAGYTF. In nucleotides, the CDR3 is TGTGCCAGCAGCGTAGCAACCATACAGGGAGCTGGCTACACCTTC.

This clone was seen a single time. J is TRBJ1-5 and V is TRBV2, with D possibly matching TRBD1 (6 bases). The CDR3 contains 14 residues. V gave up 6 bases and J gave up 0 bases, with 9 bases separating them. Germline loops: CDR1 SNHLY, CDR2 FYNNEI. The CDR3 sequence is CASRPDSSNQPQHF. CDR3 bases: TGTGCCAGCAGGCCGGACAGTAGCAATCAGCCCCAGCATTTT.

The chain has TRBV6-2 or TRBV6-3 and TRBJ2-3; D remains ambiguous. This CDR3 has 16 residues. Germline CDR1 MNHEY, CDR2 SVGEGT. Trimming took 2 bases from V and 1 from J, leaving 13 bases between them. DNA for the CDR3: TGTGCCAGCAGTTACGATGCTATCTACGGCACAGATACGCAGTATTTT. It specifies CASSYDAIYGTDTQYF.

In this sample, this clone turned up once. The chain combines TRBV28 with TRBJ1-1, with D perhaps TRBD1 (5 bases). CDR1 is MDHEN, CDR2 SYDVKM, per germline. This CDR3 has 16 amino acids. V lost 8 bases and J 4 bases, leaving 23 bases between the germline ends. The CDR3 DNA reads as TGTGCCAGCTGGGGGGGAGGGATCGGGAGGAGCACTGAAGCTTTCTTT. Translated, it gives CASWGGGIGRSTEAFF.

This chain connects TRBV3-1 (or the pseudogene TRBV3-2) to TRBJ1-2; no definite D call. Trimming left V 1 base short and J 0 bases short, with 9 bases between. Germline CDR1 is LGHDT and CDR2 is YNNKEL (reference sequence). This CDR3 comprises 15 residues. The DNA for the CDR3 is TGTGCCAGCAGCCAAGGGCCGGGAGCTAACTATGGCTACACCTTC. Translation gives CASSQGPGANYGYTF.

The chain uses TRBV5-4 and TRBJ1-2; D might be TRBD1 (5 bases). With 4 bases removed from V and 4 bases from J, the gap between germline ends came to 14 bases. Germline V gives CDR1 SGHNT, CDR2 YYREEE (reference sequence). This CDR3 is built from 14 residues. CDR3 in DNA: TGTGCCAGCAGCGAGATTAGCCAGGGCTATGGCTACACCTTC. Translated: CASSEISQGYGYTF.

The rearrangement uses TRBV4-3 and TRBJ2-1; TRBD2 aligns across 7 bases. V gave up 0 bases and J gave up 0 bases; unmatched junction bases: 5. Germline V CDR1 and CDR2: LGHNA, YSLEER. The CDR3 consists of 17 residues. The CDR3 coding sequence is TGCGCCAGCAGCCAAGACATTCGGGACTACTCCTACAATGAGCAGTTCTTC. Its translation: CASSQDIRDYSYNEQFF.

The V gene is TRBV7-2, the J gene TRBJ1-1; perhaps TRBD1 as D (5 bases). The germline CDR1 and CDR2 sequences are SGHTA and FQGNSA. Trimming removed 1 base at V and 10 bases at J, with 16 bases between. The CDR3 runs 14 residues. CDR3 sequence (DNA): TGTGCCAGCAGCTTAGGGGGGGACTCCATCAGAGCTTTCTTT. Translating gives CASSLGGDSIRAFF.

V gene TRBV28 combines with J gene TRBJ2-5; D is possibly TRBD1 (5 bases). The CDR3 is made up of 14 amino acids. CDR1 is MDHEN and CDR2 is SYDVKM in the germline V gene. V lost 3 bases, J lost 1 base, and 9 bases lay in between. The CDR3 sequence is CASSFYQGQETQYF. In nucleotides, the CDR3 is TGTGCCAGCAGTTTTTACCAGGGCCAAGAGACCCAGTACTTC.

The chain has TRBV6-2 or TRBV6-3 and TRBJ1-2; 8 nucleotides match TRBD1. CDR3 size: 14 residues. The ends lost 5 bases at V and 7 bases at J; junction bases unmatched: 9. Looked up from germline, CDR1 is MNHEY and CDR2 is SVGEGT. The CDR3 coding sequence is TGTGCCAGCAGTCGGACAGGGTCGGCCGGTGGCTACACCTTC. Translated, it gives CASSRTGSAGGYTF.

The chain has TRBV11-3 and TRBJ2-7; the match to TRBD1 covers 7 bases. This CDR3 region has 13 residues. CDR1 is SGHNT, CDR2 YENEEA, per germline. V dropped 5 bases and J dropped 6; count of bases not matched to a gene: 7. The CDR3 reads CASSPTTGAEQYF. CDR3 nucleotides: TGTGCCAGCAGCCCAACCACAGGGGCCGAGCAGTACTTC. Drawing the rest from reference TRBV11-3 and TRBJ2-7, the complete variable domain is EAGVVQSPRYKIIEKKQPVAFWCNPISGHNTLYWYLQNLGQGPELLIRYENEEAVDDSQLPKDRFSAERLKGVDSTLKIQPAELGDSAVYLCASSPTTGAEQYFGPGTRLTVT.

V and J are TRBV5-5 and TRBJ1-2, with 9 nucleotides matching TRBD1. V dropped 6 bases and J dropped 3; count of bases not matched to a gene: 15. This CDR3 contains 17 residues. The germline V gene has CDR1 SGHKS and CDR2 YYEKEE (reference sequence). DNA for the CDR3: TGTGCCAGCACCATCCCGGGACAGGGTTTAGTCGACTATGGCTACACCTTC. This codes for CASTIPGQGLVDYGYTF.

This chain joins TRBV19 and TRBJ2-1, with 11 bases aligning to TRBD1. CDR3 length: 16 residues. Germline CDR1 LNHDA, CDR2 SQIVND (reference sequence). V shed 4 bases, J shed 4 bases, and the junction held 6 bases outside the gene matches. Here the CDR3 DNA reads TGTGCCAGTAGTAAACCGGGACAGGGGGTGTACAATGAGCAGTTCTTC. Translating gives CASSKPGQGVYNEQFF.

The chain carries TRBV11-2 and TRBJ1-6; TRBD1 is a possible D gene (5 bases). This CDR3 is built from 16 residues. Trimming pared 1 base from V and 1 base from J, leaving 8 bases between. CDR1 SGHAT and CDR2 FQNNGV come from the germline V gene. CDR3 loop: CASSLGGESYNSPLHF. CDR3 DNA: TGTGCCAGCAGCTTAGGGGGCGAGTCCTATAATTCACCCCTCCACTTT.

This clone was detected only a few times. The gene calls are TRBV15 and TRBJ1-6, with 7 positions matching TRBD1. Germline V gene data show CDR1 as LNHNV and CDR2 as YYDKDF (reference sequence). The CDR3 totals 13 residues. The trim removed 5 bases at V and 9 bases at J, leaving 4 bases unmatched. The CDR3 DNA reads TGTGCCACCAGCGGCGCAGGGGGTTCACCCCTCCACTTT. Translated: CATSGAGGSPLHF.

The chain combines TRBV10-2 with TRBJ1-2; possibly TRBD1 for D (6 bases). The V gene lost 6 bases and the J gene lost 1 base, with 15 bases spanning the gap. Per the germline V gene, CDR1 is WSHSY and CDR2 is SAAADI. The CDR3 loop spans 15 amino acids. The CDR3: CASSSGDTLNYGYTF. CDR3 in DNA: TGCGCCAGCAGCTCAGGGGACACCCTTAACTATGGCTACACCTTC.

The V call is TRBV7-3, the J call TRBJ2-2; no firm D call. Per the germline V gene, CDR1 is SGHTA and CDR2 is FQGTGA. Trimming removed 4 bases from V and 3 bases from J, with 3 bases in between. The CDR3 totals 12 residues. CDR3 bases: TGTGCCAGCAGCTACTACACCGGGGAGCTGTTTTTT. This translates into CASSYYTGELFF.

The DNA of the CDR3 is TGTGCCAGCAGCGCGACCCCCTTAGGCGGGGAAGAGACCCAGTACTTC. It specifies CASSATPLGGEETQYF. The chain carries TRBV9 and TRBJ2-5; D possibly corresponds to TRBD2 (6 bases). CDR3 size: 16 residues. Trimming removed 3 bases at V and 3 bases at J, with 18 bases between. CDR1 is SGDLS, CDR2 YYNGEE, per germline.

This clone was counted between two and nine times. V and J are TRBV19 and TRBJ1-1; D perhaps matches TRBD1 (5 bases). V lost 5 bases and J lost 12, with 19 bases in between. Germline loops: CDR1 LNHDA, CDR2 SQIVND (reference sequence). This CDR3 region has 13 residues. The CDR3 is CASSAVIQGPSFF. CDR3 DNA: TGTGCCAGTAGTGCCGTAATCCAGGGTCCGTCTTTCTTT.

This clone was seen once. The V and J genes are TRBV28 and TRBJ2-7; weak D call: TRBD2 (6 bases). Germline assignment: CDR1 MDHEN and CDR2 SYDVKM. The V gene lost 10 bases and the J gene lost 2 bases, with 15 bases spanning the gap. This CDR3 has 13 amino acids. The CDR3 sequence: CATGVAATYEQYF. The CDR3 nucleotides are TGTGCCACGGGGGTAGCGGCAACCTACGAGCAGTACTTC. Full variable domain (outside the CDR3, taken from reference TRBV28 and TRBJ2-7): DVKVTQSSRYLVKRTGEKVFLECVQDMDHENMFWYRQDPGLGLRLIYFSYDVKMKEKGDIPEGYSVSREKKERFSLILESASTNQTSMYLCATGVAATYEQYFGPGTRLTVT.

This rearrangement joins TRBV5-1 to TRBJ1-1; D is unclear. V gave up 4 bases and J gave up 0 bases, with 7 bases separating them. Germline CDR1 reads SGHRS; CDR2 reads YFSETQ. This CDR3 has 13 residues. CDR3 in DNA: TGCGCCAGCAGCGCAGTTTTGAACACTGAAGCTTTCTTT. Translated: CASSAVLNTEAFF.

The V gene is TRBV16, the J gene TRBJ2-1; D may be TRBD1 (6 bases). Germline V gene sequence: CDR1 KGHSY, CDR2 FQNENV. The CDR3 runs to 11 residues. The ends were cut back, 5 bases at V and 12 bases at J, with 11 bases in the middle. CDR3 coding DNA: TGTGCCAGCAGCACCGGACAGTTGCAGTTCTTC. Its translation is CASSTGQLQFF.

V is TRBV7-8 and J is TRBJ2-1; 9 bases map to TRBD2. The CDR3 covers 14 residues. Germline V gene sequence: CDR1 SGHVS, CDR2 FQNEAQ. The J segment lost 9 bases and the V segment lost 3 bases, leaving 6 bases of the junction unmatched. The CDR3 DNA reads TGTGCCAGCAGCTTCGCGGGAGGGCCTGGTGAGCAGTTCTTC. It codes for CASSFAGGPGEQFF.

The CDR3 nucleotides read TGTGCCAGCAGATACCGGGACAGGGGCTACGAGCAGTACTTC. Translating it yields CASRYRDRGYEQYF. The chain joins TRBV6-5 to TRBJ2-7; 10 bases align to TRBD1. The CDR3 covers 14 residues. With 6 bases clipped from V and 3 bases from J, the junction kept 5 bases outside the gene matches. Per the germline V gene, CDR1 is MNHEY and CDR2 is SVGAGI.